This TCR beta chain is drawn from a study of T-cell reconstitution after alpha-beta-depleted transplantation in children (dated by TCRdb to between 2015 and 2016). Regarding the complete study: Using TCR repertoire profiling, the study followed T-cell immune reconstitution in a quantitative way in children after TCRalphabeta/CD19-depleted allogeneic hematopoietic cell transplantation. The study at large found these results: The high TCRbeta diversity at day 60 in some patients was ascribed to recipient T cells and intrathymic progenitors that had survived conditioning. Apparently early alphabetaT-cell count recovery about two months after transplant reportedly relied on only several hundred rapidly expanded clones derived from non-depleted graft cells. The frequencies of hyperexpanded clones fell over the following months, and after one year, T-cell counts and TCRbeta diversity were mostly attributed to newly produced T cells.

Library construction relied on PCR. Sequencing used an Illumina HiSeq 2500. TCR libraries were prepared with molecular barcoding, using unique molecular identifiers to normalize TCRbeta repertoire quantification. TCRdb trimmed the raw reads at Q25, called clones with MiXCR and kept productive beta chains. Under each unique CDR3 protein, matching rows form one entry showing the most common genes and DNA. A total of 530,000 or so distinct CDR3 sequences appear in this sample, 25% to 30% of them only once. The ten largest clones add up to around 36% of the sample. As concerns this clonotype: No cognate antigen has been identified for it. No base-level quality is on record; no much larger clone is a single base apart.

What this sample's treatment or condition label stands for: allogeneic hematopoietic cell transplantation with graft depleted of TCRalphabeta T cells and CD19 B cells. Transplant recipients were children who received TCRalphabeta/CD19-depleted allogeneic hematopoietic cell grafts. V gives up 5 bases and J gives up 3 bases, and the segment between their germline ends measures 14 bases. Spanning cysteine to phenylalanine, the CDR3 consists of 15 amino acids. The only DNA kept is the CDR3, 45 bases in frame from the first base. From a lookup of the germline V gene, CDR1 and CDR2 are MNHNS and SASEGT. The sequence derives from a boy under two years old with Wiskott-Aldrich syndrome, due to receive a stem cell transplant. The chain employs TRBV6-1 and TRBJ2-1; a tentative D match to TRBD1 spans 5 bases. The input for sequencing was PBMCs, taken before TCRalphabeta/CD19-depleted stem cell transplant. At the DNA level, the sequence is TGTGCCAGCAGTCCCGACAGAACCATCTACAATGAGCAGTTCTTC. The resulting protein is CASSPDRTIYNEQFF.